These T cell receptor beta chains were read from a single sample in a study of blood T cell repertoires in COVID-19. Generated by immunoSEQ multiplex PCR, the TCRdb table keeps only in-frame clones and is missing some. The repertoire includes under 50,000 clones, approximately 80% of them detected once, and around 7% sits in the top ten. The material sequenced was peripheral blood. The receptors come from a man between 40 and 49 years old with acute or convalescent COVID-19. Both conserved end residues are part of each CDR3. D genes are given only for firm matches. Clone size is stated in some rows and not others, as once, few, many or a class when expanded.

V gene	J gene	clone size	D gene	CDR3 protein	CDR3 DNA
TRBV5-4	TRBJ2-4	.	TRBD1	CASSLQQGANIQYF	TGTGCCAGCAGCTTGCAGCAGGGGGCGAACATTCAGTACTTC
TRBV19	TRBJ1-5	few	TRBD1	CASSILSQGGGNQPQHF	TGTGCCAGTAGTATCCTCTCTCAGGGGGGCGGCAATCAGCCCCAGCATTTT
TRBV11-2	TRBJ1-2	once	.	CASSSTTGYGYTF	TGTGCCAGCAGCTCAACGACAGGCTATGGCTACACCTTC
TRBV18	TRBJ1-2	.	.	CASSPRDYTYGYTF	TGTGCCAGCTCACCTCGGGATTACACCTATGGCTACACCTTC
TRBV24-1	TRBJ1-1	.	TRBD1	CATSDSGTGGTEAFF	TGTGCCACCAGTGACTCTGGGACAGGGGGAACTGAAGCTTTCTTT
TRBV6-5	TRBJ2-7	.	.	CATRQGTSYPYEQYF	TGTGCCACCCGGCAGGGGACATCCTACCCCTACGAGCAGTACTTC
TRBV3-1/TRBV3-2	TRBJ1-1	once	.	CASSLSTTAFF	TGTGCCAGCAGCCTTTCTACCACGGCTTTCTTT
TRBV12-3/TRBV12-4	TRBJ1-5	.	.	CASSLTGNQPQHF	TGTGCCAGCAGTTTGACAGGCAATCAGCCCCAGCATTTT
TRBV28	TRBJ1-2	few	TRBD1	CASSHSRPGQGEYGYTF	TGTGCCAGCAGTCACAGCAGGCCGGGACAGGGAGAATATGGCTACACCTTC
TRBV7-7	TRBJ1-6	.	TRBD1	CASTTKWDRVSYNSPLHF	TGTGCCAGCACCACCAAGTGGGACAGGGTGTCCTATAATTCACCCCTCCACTTT
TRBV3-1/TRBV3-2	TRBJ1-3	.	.	CASSQPSVTGNTIYF	TGTGCCAGCAGCCAGCCCAGTGTGACTGGAAACACCATATATTTT
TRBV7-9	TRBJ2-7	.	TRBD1	CASSLGGTGGDQQYF	TGTGCCAGCAGCTTAGGGGGGACAGGGGGAGACCAGCAGTACTTC
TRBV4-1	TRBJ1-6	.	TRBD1	CASSQDGQGAFESPLHF	TGCGCCAGCAGCCAAGATGGACAGGGGGCGTTTGAATCACCCCTCCACTTT
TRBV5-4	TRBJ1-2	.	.	CASSQDRYGYTF	TGTGCCAGCAGCCAAGACAGATATGGCTACACCTTC
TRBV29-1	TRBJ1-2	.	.	CSVGRDLRGYGYTF	TGCAGCGTTGGCAGGGACCTCCGGGGGTATGGCTACACCTTC
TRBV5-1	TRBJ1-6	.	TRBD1	CASCDREDSPLHF	TGCGCCTCTTGCGACAGGGAGGATTCACCCCTCCACTTT
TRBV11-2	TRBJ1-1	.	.	CASSLDRGFLTEAFF	TGTGCCAGCAGCTTAGATCGAGGATTTTTAACTGAAGCTTTCTTT
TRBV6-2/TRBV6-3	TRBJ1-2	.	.	CASSPGAARGYTF	TGTGCCAGCAGTCCAGGGGCAGCCCGCGGCTACACCTTC
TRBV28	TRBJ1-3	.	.	CASTLGRSGNTIYF	TGTGCCAGCACCCTAGGCAGATCTGGAAACACCATATATTTT
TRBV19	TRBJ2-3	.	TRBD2	CASSTGTSKPTQYF	TGTGCCAGTAGTACCGGGACTAGTAAACCCACGCAGTATTTT
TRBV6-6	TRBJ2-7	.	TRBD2	CASSPLAGGSYEQYF	TGTGCCAGCAGTCCACTAGCGGGGGGTTCCTACGAGCAGTACTTC
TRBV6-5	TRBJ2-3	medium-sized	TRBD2	CASTNSGGADTQYF	TGTGCCAGCACTAATAGCGGGGGGGCGGATACGCAGTATTTT
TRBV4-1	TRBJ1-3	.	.	CASSQDAGFGNTIYF	TGCGCCAGCAGCCAAGATGCAGGGTTTGGAAACACCATATATTTT
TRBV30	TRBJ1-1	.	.	CAWSSQRGGAFF	TGTGCCTGGAGTTCCCAAAGAGGGGGAGCTTTCTTT
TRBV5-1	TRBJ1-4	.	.	CASRRGETNEKLFF	TGCGCCAGCAGGAGAGGAGAAACTAATGAAAAACTGTTTTTT
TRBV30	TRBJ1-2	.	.	CAWRDSRYGYTF	TGTGCCTGGAGAGATTCGCGGTATGGCTACACCTTC
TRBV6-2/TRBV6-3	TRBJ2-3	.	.	CASSTAGAGTDTQYF	TGTGCCAGCAGTACTGCGGGGGCCGGCACAGATACGCAGTATTTT
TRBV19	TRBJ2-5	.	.	CASSATWDIGETQYF	TGTGCCAGTAGTGCGACCTGGGACATAGGAGAGACCCAGTACTTC
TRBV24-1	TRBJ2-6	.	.	CATSDPPGRGVGANVLTF	TGTGCCACCAGTGACCCCCCCGGGCGGGGTGTGGGGGCCAACGTCCTGACTTTC
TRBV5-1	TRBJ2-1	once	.	CASSSFSQAGEQFF	TGCGCCAGCAGCTCCTTTAGTCAAGCGGGTGAGCAGTTCTTC
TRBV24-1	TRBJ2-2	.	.	CATSDPWTEAIANTGELFF	TGTGCCACCAGTGATCCATGGACAGAAGCCATCGCGAACACCGGGGAGCTGTTTTTT
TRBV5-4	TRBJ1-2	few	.	CASSLPGLNGYTF	TGTGCCAGCAGCTTACCAGGATTGAATGGCTACACCTTC
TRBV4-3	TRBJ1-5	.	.	CASSQVGRTSIQPQHF	TGCGCCAGCAGCCAAGTGGGGCGGACAAGCATTCAGCCCCAGCATTTT
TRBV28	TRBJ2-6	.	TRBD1	CASSPPGTGSSGANVLTF	TGTGCCAGCAGTCCCCCCGGGACAGGGAGTTCTGGGGCCAACGTCCTGACTTTC
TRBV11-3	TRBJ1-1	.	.	CASSLGFGTQAFF	TGTGCCAGCAGCTTAGGGTTCGGGACACAAGCTTTCTTT
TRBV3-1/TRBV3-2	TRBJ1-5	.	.	CASSQPGGQPQHF	TGTGCCAGCAGCCAACCGGGGGGTCAGCCCCAGCATTTT
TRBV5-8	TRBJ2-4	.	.	CASSLGGRNIQYF	TGTGCCAGCAGCTTGGGCGGCAGAAACATTCAGTACTTC
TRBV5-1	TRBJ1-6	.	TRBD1	CASSNGQGNSPLHF	TGCGCCAGCAGCAATGGACAGGGAAATTCACCCCTCCACTTT
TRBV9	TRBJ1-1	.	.	CASSVRSLNTEAFF	TGTGCCAGCAGCGTACGGTCCCTGAACACTGAAGCTTTCTTT
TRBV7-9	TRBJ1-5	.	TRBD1	CASSLTGGGQPQHF	TGTGCCAGCAGCTTAACAGGGGGCGGCCAGCCCCAGCATTTT
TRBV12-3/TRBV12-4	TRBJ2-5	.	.	CASSLTGEETQYF	TGTGCCAGCAGTTTAACGGGGGAGGAGACCCAGTACTTC